This is a list of T cell receptor beta chains from one sample in a study of cytomegalovirus exposure and HLA in healthy donors. Data came from immunoSEQ multiplex PCR; TCRdb stores just in-frame clones and leaves some out. Here the sample spans some 170,000 clones, more than 65% being singletons. The source material was PBMCs. All receptors derive from a woman aged 45-60 years in good health and CMV-seronegative. Both conserved end residues are part of each CDR3. A D gene is named only where the DNA matches it firmly. The size entry is marked missing in some rows and otherwise reads once, few, many or a size class.

TRBJ2-5 TRBV4-3 NA NA TGCGCCAGCAGCCAAGCCCCCGCCCCTACAGGGGAGACCCAGTACTTC CASSQAPAPTGETQYF
TRBJ2-1 TRBV28 NA TRBD2 TGTGCCAGCAGTTTTCTTACTAGCGGGAGGAAGGATGAGCAGTTCTTC CASSFLTSGRKDEQFF
TRBJ2-5 TRBV5-1 NA TRBD2 TGCGCCAGCAGTCCAAGGACTAGCGGTACTCAGTACTTC CASSPRTSGTQYF
TRBJ1-6 TRBV12-2 NA NA TGTGCAAGTCGCCCAAAGAGGGGACAGGGCCATAATTCACCCCTCCACTTT CASRPKRGQGHNSPLHF
TRBJ2-1 TRBV28 NA TRBD2 TGTGCCAGCAGTTTATGGGGACTAGCGGGAGGGGCAGGATACAATGAGCAGTTCTTC CASSLWGLAGGAGYNEQFF
TRBJ2-7 TRBV5-4 once TRBD1 TGTGCCAGCAGCTTCGGGACAGACTACGAGCAGTACTTC CASSFGTDYEQYF
TRBJ2-3 TRBV4-1 NA TRBD2 TGCGCCAGCAGCCAAGTTCCGGGACTAGCGGGAGAAGATACGCAGTATTTT CASSQVPGLAGEDTQYF
TRBJ2-7 TRBV27 few NA TGTGCCAGCAGCCCTTCCTACGAGCAGTACTTC CASSPSYEQYF
TRBJ1-5 TRBV19 NA NA TGTGCCAGTAGTGTTTCGACACTCTATAGCAATCAGCCCCAGCATTTT CASSVSTLYSNQPQHF
TRBJ2-7 TRBV28 NA NA TGTGCCAGCAGTCGACCAACGACAGAGACCCCCTACGAGCAGTACTTC CASSRPTTETPYEQYF
TRBJ1-2 TRBV6-4 NA NA TGTGCCAGCAGTGAGGGGGGGAGATATGGCTACACCTTC CASSEGGRYGYTF
TRBJ2-7 TRBV15 NA TRBD2 TGTGCCACCAGCCGAGAACGTCTAGCGGGGGCCTACGAGCAGTACTTC CATSRERLAGAYEQYF
TRBJ2-3 TRBV4-3 NA NA TGCGCCAGCAGCCAAGATCTTTTAAGAGGCAGGGCAGATACGCAGTATTTT CASSQDLLRGRADTQYF
TRBJ2-3 TRBV6-1 NA NA TGTGCCAGCATTCGTCCGGGTACAGATACGCAGTATTTT CASIRPGTDTQYF
TRBJ2-1 TRBV7-8 NA NA TGTGCCAGCAGCTTAGGGCGAAGGGACAAGAATTACAATGAGCAGTTCTTC CASSLGRRDKNYNEQFF
TRBJ2-5 TRBV19 NA TRBD1 TGTGCCAGTAGTACGGGACAGGAAGAGACCCAGTACTTC CASSTGQEETQYF
TRBJ2-7 TRBV5-1 NA TRBD1 TGCGCCAGCAGCTCGGGACAGTCGCTAATCGGCGAGCAGTACTTC CASSSGQSLIGEQYF
TRBJ1-2 TRBV9 NA NA TGTGCCAGCAGCGTAGGGGAGGCAGGCGACTATGGCTACACCTTC CASSVGEAGDYGYTF
TRBJ2-2 TRBV6-4 NA TRBD2 TGTGCCAGCAGTGTCTCGGGACTAGCGGGAACCACCGGGGAGCTGTTTTTT CASSVSGLAGTTGELFF
TRBJ2-7 TRBV6-1 NA NA TGTGCCAGCAGTGATATGGCGGGTTCCTACGAGCAGTACTTC CASSDMAGSYEQYF
TRBJ2-5 TRBV10-3 NA NA TGTGCCATCAGCCGGGGTGAAGAGGTTCAAGAGACCCAGTACTTC CAISRGEEVQETQYF
TRBJ2-1 TRBV5-4 NA TRBD1 TGTGCCAGCAGCTGGAAACAGGGGGCCTACAATGAGCAGTTCTTC CASSWKQGAYNEQFF
TRBJ2-1 TRBV7-6 NA TRBD2 TGTGCCAGCAGCTTAGACGGGAGGACCACCAATGAGCAGTTCTTC CASSLDGRTTNEQFF
TRBJ1-3 TRBV28 NA TRBD1 TGTGCCAGCAGTACCGGGACAGGGGATTCAGGAAACACCATATATTTT CASSTGTGDSGNTIYF
TRBJ2-3 TRBV15 once TRBD2 TGTGCCACCAGCAGAACGGGACTAGCGGGAGGGCTTGGAGCAGATACGCAGTATTTT CATSRTGLAGGLGADTQYF
TRBJ2-2 TRBV6-6 NA TRBD2 TGTGCCAGCAGGAAGACTAGCGGTGCCGGGGAGCTGTTTTTT CASRKTSGAGELFF
TRBJ2-7 TRBV2 NA NA TGTGCCAGGACTGACAGGCATGGGGGCGAGCAGTACTTC CARTDRHGGEQYF
TRBJ1-1 TRBV5-1 NA NA TGCGCCAGCAGCTCCCTTTACCTTACAGGGAGCGCCTTCTTT CASSSLYLTGSAFF